Below, 2 T cell receptor beta chains from the same sample are listed, as sequenced in a study of T cell responses to AZD1222 COVID-19 vaccine. TCRdb's table, derived via immunoSEQ multiplex PCR, lists solely in-frame clones and lacks some. The data contain roughly 130,000 clones, 91% of them singletons. This material consisted of peripheral blood, taken 28 days after the second dose of the MenACWY control vaccine. The receptors were gathered from an adult who received the MenACWY meningococcal vaccine as a control.

The chain uses TRBV25-1 and TRBJ2-7, with D perhaps TRBD1 (6 bases). This CDR3 region has 15 residues. Trimming removed 6 bases at V and 3 bases at J, with 18 bases between. Germline V gene data show CDR1 as MGHDK and CDR2 as SYGVNS. The CDR3 reads CASSFGGRKDYEQYF. The CDR3 region has the DNA TGTGCCAGCAGCTTTGGGGGCAGAAAAGACTACGAGCAGTACTTC.

This chain uses TRBV5-1 with TRBJ2-1; 7 bases line up with TRBD1. Germline V gene lookup returns CDR1 SGHRS and CDR2 YFSETQ. The ends lost 1 base at V and 8 bases at J; junction bases unmatched: 9. The CDR3 spans 15 residues. The CDR3 nucleotides are TGCGCCAGCAGCTTGTTGGGACAGCCAGTCGATGAGCAGTTCTTC. Translated, it gives CASSLLGQPVDEQFF.